Each of the 9 T cell receptor beta chains below was sequenced from the same sample in a study of CD8+ T cells in alopecia areata (dated by TCRdb to the late 2010s). Library construction relied on the immunoSEQ multiplex PCR assay. To provide template for TCR sequencing, every sample had RNA extracted and reverse transcribed into cDNA. The clones in this table, taken by TCRdb from immuneACCESS, are in-frame only. Not every clone is retained; where verified, under half of the shortfall comes from an unresolved V gene, and the cause of the rest is unknown. For this sample the table gives around 120,000 clones, of which more than 30% were detected only once. In total, the top ten clones hold over 3% of the sample. The material sequenced was CD4+ T cells sorted from blood. The source of these receptors is a human donor with alopecia areata.

This chain connects TRBV5-1 to TRBJ2-5, with D maybe TRBD2 (6 bases). This CDR3 contains 16 residues. V lost 3 bases and J 2 bases, leaving 17 bases between the germline ends. Germline-derived CDR1 and CDR2 are SGHRS and YFSETQ. CDR3 region: CASSSTGTPLQETQYF. The DNA of the CDR3 is TGCGCCAGCAGCTCCACCGGGACTCCACTTCAAGAGACCCAGTACTTC.

V usage is TRBV28 and J usage is TRBJ2-7; D may correspond to TRBD1 or TRBD2 (5 bases each). V was cut by 5 bases and J by 2 bases, with 13 bases left in between. Per germline, CDR1 MDHEN and CDR2 SYDVKM. This CDR3 is built from 14 residues. The CDR3 DNA follows: TGTGCCAGCAGTGACCACGGGGCAGCCTACGAGCAGTACTTC. Translated, it gives CASSDHGAAYEQYF.

A few counts support this clone. The V and J genes are TRBV18 and TRBJ2-7; 12 bases are a match to TRBD2. Trimming removed 4 bases from V and 5 bases from J; junction bases left unmatched: 3. The germline CDR1 and CDR2 sequences are KGHSH and LQKENI. This CDR3 spans 14 amino acids. Here the CDR3 DNA reads TGTGCCAGCTCACTGGGACTAGCGGGCGACGAGCAGTACTTC. Its protein product is CASSLGLAGDEQYF.

The rearrangement links TRBV4-3 to TRBJ2-7; TRBD1 or TRBD2 may be the D gene (5 bases each). Trimming stripped 5 bases from V and 1 base from J, with 18 bases between. CDR3 length: 16 residues. Germline CDR1 reads LGHNA; CDR2 reads YSLEER. CDR3 bases: TGCGCCAGCAGCGCAGCATGGCCGGGACCTTCCTACGAGCAGTACTTC. Amino acids: CASSAAWPGPSYEQYF.

J is TRBJ2-5 and V is TRBV29-1; D remains ambiguous. Germline CDR1 reads SQVTM; CDR2 reads ANQGSEA. The length of the CDR3 is 13 residues. The V gene lost 5 bases and the J gene lost 1 base, with 11 bases spanning the gap. CDR3 loop: CSVNGGPQETQYF. For the CDR3, the DNA is TGCAGCGTTAACGGCGGACCCCAAGAGACCCAGTACTTC.

This clone was recorded a few times. The genes are TRBV29-1 and TRBJ2-5; 8 bases are a match to TRBD1. CDR3 length equals 13 residues. Germline V gene lookup returns CDR1 SQVTM and CDR2 ANQGSEA. With 4 bases clipped from V and 2 bases from J, the junction kept 3 bases outside the gene matches. The chain's CDR3 is CSVGGTGQETQYF. CDR3 coding DNA: TGCAGCGTTGGGGGGACAGGTCAAGAGACCCAGTACTTC.

This clone has only a few counts. V is TRBV29-1 and J is TRBJ2-1; unclear D gene. Trimming cost V 4 bases and J 7 bases, with 14 bases left between them. Germline V gene sequence: CDR1 SQVTM, CDR2 ANQGSEA. The CDR3 loop spans 13 amino acids. Here the CDR3 reads CSVAVGLGNEQFF. The CDR3 nucleotides read TGCAGCGTTGCGGTCGGCCTCGGAAATGAGCAGTTCTTC.

The V call is TRBV28, the J call TRBJ1-5; D gene unclear. CDR3 size: 14 residues. The V gene lost 3 bases and the J gene lost 5 bases, with 11 bases spanning the gap. Germline V lookup: CDR1 MDHEN, CDR2 SYDVKM. The CDR3 bases are TGTGCCAGCAGTTTGGTCCCAGAGGATCAGCCCCAGCATTTT. Protein sequence: CASSLVPEDQPQHF.

The chain couples TRBV4-2 to TRBJ2-5, with TRBD2 as a possible D gene (6 bases). Trimming took 4 bases from V and 5 from J, leaving 17 bases between them. The CDR3 totals 15 residues. Looked up from germline, CDR1 is LGHNA and CDR2 is YNFKEQ. CDR3 region: CASSPGPRAGETQYF. For the CDR3, the DNA is TGTGCCAGCAGCCCTGGACCCAGAGCGGGCGAGACCCAGTACTTC.